These T cell receptor beta chains were read from a single sample in a study of glioma-infiltrating T cells. One entry per CDR3 protein results from TCRdb running MiXCR on the multiplex PCR reads. In the table there are roughly 120,000 distinct CDR3 sequences, less than 30% of which are singletons. The sequenced sample was glioma tissue, nonneoplastic brain tissue, or PBMCs (not recorded which). The source of these receptors is a human donor with low-grade glioma or glioblastoma, undergoing nonglioma brain surgery, or in good health (not recorded which). The CDR3 runs from the conserved cysteine through the conserved F or W. D genes are given only for firm matches. Clone size is not always given. Where it is, it says once, few, many or a class for expanded clones.

D,length,J,size,V,DNA,CDR3
NA,12,TRBJ2-5,many,TRBV7-2,TGTGCCAGCAGCCCCCCCCAAGAGACCCAGTACTTC,CASSPPQETQYF
TRBD1,17,TRBJ1-6,many,TRBV4-2,TGTGCCAGCAGCAGCGGACAGGGAAGGTCCTATAATTCACCCCTCCACTTT,CASSSGQGRSYNSPLHF
NA,14,TRBJ2-7,many,TRBV6-2/TRBV6-3,TGTGCCAGCAGTCCCCCGGACAGCCTCTACGAGCAGTACTTC,CASSPPDSLYEQYF
TRBD2,12,TRBJ2-1,many,TRBV7-3,TGTGCCAGCAGCACCGAGCGGGGAGAGCAGTTCTTC,CASSTERGEQFF
NA,19,TRBJ1-1,many,TRBV5-5,TGTGCCAGCAGCTTAGATCGAGAAGGGGTTGTGCGGCTCACCTTTGAAGCTTTCTTT,CASSLDREGVVRLTFEAFF
NA,12,TRBJ1-1,few,TRBV29-1,TGCAGCGTTGACGGCAGGGGAATTGAAGCTTTCTTT,CSVDGRGIEAFF
TRBD1,13,TRBJ2-1,NA,TRBV6-2/TRBV6-3,TGTGCCGACAGCAGGGACAGCTACAATGAGCAGTTCTTC,CADSRDSYNEQFF
NA,15,TRBJ2-3,few,TRBV2,TGTGCCAGCAGTCTCGGACAGCCCAACACAGATACGCAGTATTTT,CASSLGQPNTDTQYF
NA,14,TRBJ1-1,many,TRBV11-2,TGTGCCAGCAGCTTCTCAGCGGATAGGGCTGAAGCTTTCTTT,CASSFSADRAEAFF
NA,13,TRBJ2-7,few,TRBV19,TGTGCCACCTCGTGGCAGGGCCGACACGAGCAGTACTTC,CATSWQGRHEQYF
NA,13,TRBJ2-5,many,TRBV6-1,TGTGCCAGCAGTTATCCGGGGCAAGAGACCCAGTACTTC,CASSYPGQETQYF
TRBD1,15,TRBJ1-5,many,TRBV4-1,TGCGCCAGCAGCCAATTTGGTACAGGGGATCAGCCCCAGCATTTT,CASSQFGTGDQPQHF
NA,15,TRBJ1-3,NA,TRBV12-3/TRBV12-4,TGTGCCAGCAGATACGGATTTCTGAAGGGGAACACCATATATTTT,CASRYGFLKGNTIYF
TRBD2,16,TRBJ2-1,few,TRBV7-3,TGTGCCAGCAGCCGGGGCCTTGCGGGGGGGATTGTTGAGCAGTTCTTC,CASSRGLAGGIVEQFF
NA,18,TRBJ1-6,few,TRBV18,TGTGCCAGCTCAAATCAAGGCACAACCATCTCCTATAATTCACCCCTCCACTTT,CASSNQGTTISYNSPLHF
NA,16,TRBJ2-1,many,TRBV4-1,TGCGCCAGCAGCTCTGCGGACGGTCTCTCCTACAATGAGCAGTTCTTC,CASSSADGLSYNEQFF
NA,15,TRBJ2-1,many,TRBV7-2,TGTGCCAGCAGCCTTCGGCTGGGTTCCTACAATGAGCAGTTCTTC,CASSLRLGSYNEQFF
NA,16,TRBJ2-1,many,TRBV2,TGTGCCAGCAGTGAAAAGGGCGACCCCTCCTACAATGAGCAGTTCTTC,CASSEKGDPSYNEQFF
NA,15,TRBJ1-1,NA,TRBV4-3,TGCGACAGCAGCGAAGATCAGGCTGGGAACACTGAAGCGTTCTTT,CDSSEDQAGNTEAFF
NA,14,TRBJ1-2,NA,TRBV2,TGTGCCAGCATCCTCATAGACAGCCTCGATGGCTACACCTTC,CASILIDSLDGYTF
NA,13,TRBJ2-5,NA,TRBV19,TGTGCCAGTAGTGAGTTGGCGGGAGAGACCCAGTACTTC,CASSELAGETQYF
TRBD1,17,TRBJ2-3,many,TRBV4-1,TGCGCCAGCAGCCAAGAGCGTGTGACAGGGGCACCAGATACGCAGTATTTT,CASSQERVTGAPDTQYF
NA,16,TRBJ2-7,many,TRBV24-1,TGTGCCACCAGTGAAACCGGGACATCCGGGGGTCGCGAGCAGTACTTC,CATSETGTSGGREQYF
TRBD1,15,TRBJ2-1,NA,TRBV28,TGTGCAAGCAGACCCGCCGGGACAGGGGGCCACGAGCAGTTCTTC,CASRPAGTGGHEQFF
NA,12,TRBJ2-3,many,TRBV29-1,TGCAGCGTTACGGGGGCAACAGATACGCAGTATTTT,CSVTGATDTQYF
NA,14,TRBJ2-7,many,TRBV6-2/TRBV6-3,TGTGCCAGCAGTAACCGGGACCTGGGTTTCGAGCAGTACTTC,CASSNRDLGFEQYF
NA,15,TRBJ1-5,NA,TRBV6-1,TGTGCCAGCAGCGGATGGCCTATTAGCAATCAGCCCCAGCATTTT,CASSGWPISNQPQHF